This T cell receptor beta chain is drawn from a study of T cell responses to AZD1222 COVID-19 vaccine. Findings and limits, study-wide: Clonal diversity was possibly underestimated, and the donors were mostly white British, with more females. Unmutated variant regions are reportedly targeted by nearly half of spike-specific TCRs.

Profiling relied on immunoSEQ multiplex PCR, and the TCRdb table lists in-frame clones only, not all of them. The sample consists of roughly 130,000 clones, roughly nine tenths of them appearing once. Trimming removed 10 bases at V and 0 bases at J, with 20 bases between. The germline V gene encodes CDR1 ENHRY and CDR2 SYGVKD. CDR3 length: 16 residues. To note about this clone: Antigen specificity is unknown.

This clonotype was sampled from an adult in good health. The sample here was peripheral blood, taken on day 0 of AZD1222 vaccination. V is TRBV10-3 and J is TRBJ2-3; D may correspond to TRBD1 or TRBD2 (7 bases each). The CDR3 region is CATTGRGPTSTDTQYF. CDR3 nucleotide sequence: TGTGCCACCACTGGGAGGGGGCCCACTAGCACAGATACGCAGTATTTT.